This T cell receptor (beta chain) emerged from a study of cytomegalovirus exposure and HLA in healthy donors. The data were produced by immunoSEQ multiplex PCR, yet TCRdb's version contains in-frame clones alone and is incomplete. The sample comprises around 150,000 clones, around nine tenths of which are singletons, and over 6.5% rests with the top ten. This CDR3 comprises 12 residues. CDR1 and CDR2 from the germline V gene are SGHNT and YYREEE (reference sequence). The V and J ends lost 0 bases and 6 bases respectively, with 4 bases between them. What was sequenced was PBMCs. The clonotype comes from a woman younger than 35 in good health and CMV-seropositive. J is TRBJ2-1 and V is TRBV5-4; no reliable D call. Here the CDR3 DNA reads TGTGCCAGCAGCTTGGCAGTCAATGAGCAGTTCTTC. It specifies CASSLAVNEQFF.